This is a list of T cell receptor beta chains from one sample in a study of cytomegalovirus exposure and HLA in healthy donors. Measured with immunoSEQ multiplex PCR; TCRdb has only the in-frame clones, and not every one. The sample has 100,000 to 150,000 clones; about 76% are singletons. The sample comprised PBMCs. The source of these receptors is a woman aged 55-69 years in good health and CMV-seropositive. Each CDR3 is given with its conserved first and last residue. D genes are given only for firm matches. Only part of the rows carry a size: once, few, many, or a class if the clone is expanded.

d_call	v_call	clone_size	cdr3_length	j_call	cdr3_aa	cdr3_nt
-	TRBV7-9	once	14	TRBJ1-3	CASSFQGTGNTIYF	TGTGCCAGCAGCTTCCAGGGGACTGGAAACACCATATATTTT
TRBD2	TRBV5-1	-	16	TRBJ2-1	CASSGGGTSGYNEQFF	TGCGCCAGCAGCGGTGGGGGGACTAGCGGATACAATGAGCAGTTCTTC
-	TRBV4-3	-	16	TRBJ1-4	CASSPGRGSTNEKLFF	TGCGCCAGCAGTCCGGGGAGAGGGTCGACTAATGAAAAACTGTTTTTT
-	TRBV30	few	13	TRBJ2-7	CAWRRGVAYEQYF	TGTGCCTGGAGGCGGGGTGTGGCGTACGAGCAGTACTTC
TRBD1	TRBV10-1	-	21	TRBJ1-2	CASSHWGTGQWKARVGYGYTF	TGCGCCAGCTCCCATTGGGGGACAGGGCAATGGAAAGCCAGGGTTGGGTATGGCTACACCTTC
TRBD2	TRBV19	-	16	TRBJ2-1	CASRTTSGRVYNEQFF	TGTGCCAGTAGGACTACTAGCGGGAGGGTCTACAATGAGCAGTTCTTC
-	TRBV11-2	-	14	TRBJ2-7	CASSLELVFNEQYF	TGTGCCAGCAGCTTAGAACTGGTTTTCAACGAGCAGTACTTC
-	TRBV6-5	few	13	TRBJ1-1	CASSYSRGSEAFF	TGTGCCAGCAGTTACTCGAGAGGATCTGAAGCTTTCTTT
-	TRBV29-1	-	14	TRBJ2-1	CSVGLQESLNEQFF	TGCAGCGTCGGACTACAGGAGTCCCTCAATGAGCAGTTCTTC
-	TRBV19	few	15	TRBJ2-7	CASSIKGGGNYEQYF	TGTGCCAGTAGTATTAAGGGTGGAGGGAACTACGAGCAGTACTTC
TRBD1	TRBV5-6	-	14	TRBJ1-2	CASSWTGSDYGYTF	TGTGCCAGCAGCTGGACAGGGTCTGACTATGGCTACACCTTC
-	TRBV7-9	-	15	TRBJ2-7	CSSSFGLAGSYEQYF	TGTTCCAGCAGCTTTGGGCTAGCCGGCTCCTACGAGCAGTACTTC
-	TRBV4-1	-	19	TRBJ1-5	CASSQEAPVGQYSNQPQHF	TGCGCCAGCAGCCAAGAGGCCCCCGTAGGACAGTATAGCAATCAGCCCCAGCATTTT
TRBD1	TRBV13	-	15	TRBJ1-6	CASSWNRGSSSPLHF	TGTGCCAGCAGCTGGAACAGGGGATCCAGTTCACCCCTCCACTTT
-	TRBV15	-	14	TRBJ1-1	CATSSSELNTEAFF	TGTGCCACCAGCAGTTCCGAGTTGAACACTGAAGCTTTCTTT
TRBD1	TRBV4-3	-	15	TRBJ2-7	CASSPGQGARDEQYF	TGCGCCAGCAGCCCCGGACAGGGGGCGCGCGACGAGCAGTACTTC
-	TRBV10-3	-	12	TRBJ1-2	CAISELSYGYTF	TGTGCCATCAGTGAGCTGTCCTATGGCTACACCTTC
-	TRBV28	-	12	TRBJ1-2	CATYRVEYGYTF	TGTGCCACCTACAGGGTAGAGTATGGCTACACCTTC
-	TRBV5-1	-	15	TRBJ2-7	CASSLEAGPSYEQYF	TGCGCCAGCAGCTTGGAGGCAGGGCCCTCCTACGAGCAGTACTTC
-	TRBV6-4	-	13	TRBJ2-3	CASSDTGSDTQYF	TGTGCCAGCAGTGACACAGGATCAGATACGCAGTATTTT
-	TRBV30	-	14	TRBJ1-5	CAWSTGLSHQPQHF	TGTGCCTGGAGCACGGGACTTTCCCATCAGCCCCAGCATTTT
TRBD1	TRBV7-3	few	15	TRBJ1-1	CASSSSTGRSAEAFF	TGTGCCAGCAGCTCCTCGACAGGGAGGTCCGCTGAAGCTTTCTTT
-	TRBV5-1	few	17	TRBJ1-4	CASSPNYMSPTNEKLFF	TGCGCCAGCAGCCCAAACTATATGTCACCAACTAATGAAAAACTGTTTTTT
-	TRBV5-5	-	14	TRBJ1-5	CASSLTVPNQPQHF	TGTGCCAGCAGCTTAACAGTACCGAATCAGCCCCAGCATTTT
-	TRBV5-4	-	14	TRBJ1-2	CASSLVGHIYGYTF	TGTGCCAGCAGCTTGGTGGGACACATCTATGGCTACACCTTC
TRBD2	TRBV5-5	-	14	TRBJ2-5	CASSQTGTSEAQYF	TGTGCCAGCAGCCAGACTGGGACTAGCGAGGCCCAGTACTTC
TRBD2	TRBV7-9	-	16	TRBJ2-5	CASSLGVLAGKETQYF	TGTGCCAGCAGCTTAGGTGTACTAGCGGGAAAAGAGACCCAGTACTTC
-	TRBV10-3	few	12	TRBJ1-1	CAISELGHEAFF	TGTGCCATCAGTGAGTTGGGGCACGAAGCTTTCTTT
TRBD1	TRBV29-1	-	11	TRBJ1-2	CSVEGTGGYTF	TGCAGCGTTGAGGGGACAGGGGGCTACACCTTC
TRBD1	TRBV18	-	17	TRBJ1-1	CASSPEIGQGVKTEAFF	TGTGCCAGCTCACCAGAAATTGGACAGGGCGTCAAGACTGAAGCTTTCTTT
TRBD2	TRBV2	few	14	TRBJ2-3	CASSALAGTDTQYF	TGTGCCAGCAGTGCGCTAGCGGGTACAGATACGCAGTATTTT
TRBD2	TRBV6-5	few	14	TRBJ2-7	CASSQAGTSYEQYF	TGTGCCAGCAGCCAGGCGGGGACTAGCTACGAGCAGTACTTC
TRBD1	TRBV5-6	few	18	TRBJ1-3	CASSLDLGQVGSGNTIYF	TGTGCCAGCAGCTTGGACCTTGGACAGGTCGGCTCTGGAAACACCATATATTTT
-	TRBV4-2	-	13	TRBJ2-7	CASSPLEGYEQYF	TGTGCCAGCAGCCCCCTGGAGGGCTACGAGCAGTACTTC
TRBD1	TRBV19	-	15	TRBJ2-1	CASRRDRGLSNEQFF	TGTGCCAGTAGAAGAGACAGGGGACTCTCGAATGAGCAGTTCTTC
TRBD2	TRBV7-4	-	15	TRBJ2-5	CASSRPRGGRETQYF	TGTGCCAGCAGCCGACCGCGGGGGGGCCGGGAGACCCAGTACTTC
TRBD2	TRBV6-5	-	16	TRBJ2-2	CASSYWSGSSTGELFF	TGTGCCAGCAGTTACTGGAGCGGGAGTAGTACCGGGGAGCTGTTTTTT
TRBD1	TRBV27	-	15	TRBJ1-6	CASSSHRGQKSPLHF	TGTGCCAGCAGTTCCCACAGGGGGCAGAAATCACCCCTCCACTTT
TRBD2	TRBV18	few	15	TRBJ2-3	CASSQGLAGQDTQYF	TGTGCCAGCTCACAGGGACTAGCGGGACAAGATACGCAGTATTTT
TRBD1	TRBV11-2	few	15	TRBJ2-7	CASSLVETGATEQYF	TGTGCCAGCAGCTTAGTAGAGACAGGGGCGACCGAGCAGTACTTC
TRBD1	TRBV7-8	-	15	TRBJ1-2	CVSSPRDSSNYGYTF	TGTGTCAGCAGCCCGAGGGACAGTTCTAACTATGGCTACACCTTC
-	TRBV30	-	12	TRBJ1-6	CAWTGYRSPLHF	TGTGCCTGGACAGGTTACCGTTCACCCCTCCACTTT
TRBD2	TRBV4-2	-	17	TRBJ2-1	CASSQERAGPGYNEQFF	TGTGCCAGCAGCCAAGAGAGAGCGGGGCCCGGATACAATGAGCAGTTCTTC
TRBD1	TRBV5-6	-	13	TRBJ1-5	CASSEQGYQPQHF	TGTGCCAGCAGCGAACAGGGGTATCAGCCCCAGCATTTT
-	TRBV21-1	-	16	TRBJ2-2	CASSNPGQGDTGELFF	TGTGCCAGCAGCAACCCGGGACAGGGAGACACCGGGGAGCTGTTTTTT
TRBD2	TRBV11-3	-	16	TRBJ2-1	CASSLGTSGGSNEQFF	TGTGCCAGCAGCTTAGGGACTAGCGGGGGCTCCAATGAGCAGTTCTTC
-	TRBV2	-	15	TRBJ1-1	CASSEWARVGSEAFF	TGTGCCAGCAGTGAGTGGGCACGGGTCGGGAGTGAAGCTTTCTTT
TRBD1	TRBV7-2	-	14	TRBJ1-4	CASSLNRGREKLFF	TGTGCCAGCAGCCTCAACAGGGGGCGAGAAAAACTGTTTTTT
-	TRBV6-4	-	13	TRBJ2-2	CASSGQGSGELFF	TGTGCCAGCAGTGGCCAGGGGTCCGGGGAGCTGTTTTTT
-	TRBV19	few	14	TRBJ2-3	CASSRGGYTDTQYF	TGTGCCAGTAGTAGAGGGGGATACACAGATACGCAGTATTTT